This T cell receptor beta chain is from a study of cytomegalovirus exposure and HLA in healthy donors. Study-level results: In vitro confirmation showed a few CMV-associated chains to be CMV antigen specific. The authors enumerated around 150 TCR beta chains as linked to cytomegalovirus.

This table comes from immunoSEQ multiplex PCR, and its TCRdb copy is limited to in-frame clones, with some not included. The table lists about 240,000 clones, approximately 90% of them singletons. V gave up 5 bases and J gave up 5 bases, with 13 bases separating them. The CDR3 is 13 amino acids. Per germline, CDR1 SGHRS and CDR2 YFSETQ. As to this clone: The target antigen is unknown.

The donors were in the approximately 120-subject validation cohort, distinct from the approximately 700-subject first cohort. The sequenced sample consisted of PBMCs. This sequence joins TRBV5-1 and TRBJ1-1, with D possibly being TRBD1 (5 bases). The receptor's source is a man aged 18 to 35 in good health and CMV-seronegative. As DNA, the CDR3 is TGCGCCAGCAGGGAGGGGACGGAAACTGAAGCTTTCTTT. This codes for CASREGTETEAFF.